Relative to its sample, the clone carrying this T cell receptor (beta chain) is medium-sized. The CDR3 extends over 16 amino acids. V gave up 2 bases and J gave up 2 bases; unmatched junction bases: 7. Germline values: CDR1 LGHNA, CDR2 YSLEER. TCRdb itself ran the reads through MiXCR, one entry per CDR3 protein. This table holds about 15,000 distinct CDR3 sequences, 30% to 40% found once. The rearrangement uses TRBV4-3 and TRBJ2-3, with 7 nucleotides matching TRBD2. Material for sequencing was blood. This receptor was identified in a human donor. The CDR3 DNA reads TGCGCCAGCAGCCAATTCCTAGCGGACTCCACAGATACGCAGTATTTT. Translating gives CASSQFLADSTDTQYF.